This T cell receptor (beta chain) was observed in a study of T-cell memory formation after mild COVID-19. This CDR3 spans 15 amino acids. V was pared by 0 bases and J by 1 base, with 9 bases between. Germline CDR1 reads SEHNR; CDR2 reads FQNEAQ (reference sequence). One entry per CDR3 protein, called by TCRdb with MiXCR from the 5' RACE reads. The sample yields roughly 190,000 distinct CDR3 sequences, 18% seen once. This chain uses TRBV7-9 with TRBJ1-1; maybe TRBD1 (5 bases). The receptor was derived from an adult woman who had mild COVID-19 (a few samples of this study predate the infection). Cell type and time point are not known. The sequencing input was PBMCs or a T cell subset sorted from them (not recorded which). The CDR3 reads CASSLAMGPNTEAFF. Here the CDR3 DNA reads TGTGCCAGCAGCTTAGCCATGGGGCCGAACACTGAAGCTTTCTTT.